These T cell receptor beta chains were read from a single sample in a study of somatic mutations in cytotoxic T cells in rheumatoid arthritis. Sequenced by immunoSEQ multiplex PCR; TCRdb stores in-frame clones only, minus some. The sample lists tens of thousands of clones, about 77% occurring once. Sequenced material: CD8+ T cells sorted from blood. These receptors were taken from an adult with rheumatoid arthritis. CDR3s include the opening cysteine and the closing phenylalanine or tryptophan. Fields, in order: V gene, clone size, D gene, J gene, CDR3 protein, CDR3 DNA. A D gene is named only where the DNA matches it firmly. Clone size is stated in some rows and not others, as once, few, many or a class when expanded.

>TRBV2|.|TRBD1|TRBJ2-2
CASRGQGNTGELFF
TGTGCCAGCAGGGGACAGGGGAATACCGGGGAGCTGTTTTTT
>TRBV7-9|.|.|TRBJ1-5
CASSLGGQPQHF
TGTGCCAGCAGCTTAGGGGGTCAGCCCCAGCATTTT
>TRBV9|once|.|TRBJ2-7
CASSVESGRYEQYF
TGTGCCAGCAGCGTAGAATCGGGGAGGTACGAGCAGTACTTC
>TRBV29-1|.|.|TRBJ2-2
CSVEGSGSTPRPGELFF
TGCAGCGTTGAAGGTTCGGGGTCCACGCCGCGCCCCGGGGAGCTGTTTTTT
>TRBV5-1|.|TRBD2|TRBJ2-7
CASSSERGTTYEQYF
TGCGCCAGCAGCTCGGAGCGGGGGACGACCTACGAGCAGTACTTC
>TRBV15|.|.|TRBJ2-3
CATGRLGKVTDTQYF
TGTGCCACCGGCCGTCTCGGAAAAGTCACAGATACGCAGTATTTT
>TRBV7-9|.|TRBD2|TRBJ2-3
CASSFRGGLTDTQYF
TGTGCCAGCAGCTTCCGGGGGGGACTCACAGATACGCAGTATTTT
>TRBV5-8|few|TRBD2|TRBJ2-1
CASSSRRPKRGLNNEQFF
TGTGCCAGCAGCTCCCGTCGACCAAAGCGGGGACTTAACAATGAGCAGTTCTTC
>TRBV6-4|few|.|TRBJ1-6
CASRVTGGNSPLHF
TGTGCCAGCAGGGTGACAGGTGGAAATTCACCCCTCCACTTT
>TRBV7-9|.|TRBD1|TRBJ1-1
CASSWTGATEAFF
TGTGCCAGCAGCTGGACAGGGGCCACTGAAGCTTTCTTT
>TRBV4-3|.|TRBD2|TRBJ2-2
CASSLAHSSGGAKVGELFF
TGCGCCAGCAGCCTAGCCCACTCTAGCGGGGGGGCCAAGGTCGGGGAGCTGTTTTTT
>TRBV27|few|TRBD1|TRBJ2-7
CASSLLAWGQGAEEQYF
TGTGCCAGCAGTTTATTAGCTTGGGGACAGGGGGCAGAGGAGCAGTACTTC
>TRBV5-1|.|TRBD1|TRBJ1-1
CASSSPRTGNTEAFF
TGCGCCAGCAGCTCCCCTAGGACAGGGAATACTGAAGCTTTCTTT
>TRBV4-3|.|TRBD1|TRBJ1-5
CASSQGQGNNQPQHF
TGCGCCAGCAGCCAAGGACAGGGTAACAATCAGCCCCAGCATTTT
>TRBV4-1|.|.|TRBJ1-1
CASSQESQMNTEAFF
TGCGCCAGCAGCCAAGAGTCTCAAATGAACACTGAAGCTTTCTTT
>TRBV7-8|.|TRBD2|TRBJ2-1
CASSPGLAESTDQHYNEQFF
TGTGCCAGCAGCCCGGGACTAGCGGAATCGACCGACCAACACTACAATGAGCAGTTCTTC
>TRBV6-5|.|.|TRBJ1-1
CASRGLMGSEAFF
TGTGCCAGCAGGGGCTTGATGGGGTCTGAAGCTTTCTTT
>TRBV15|few|TRBD1|TRBJ2-5
CATSLQGARQETQYF
TGTGCCACCAGCCTACAGGGGGCTCGGCAAGAGACCCAGTACTTC
>TRBV19|.|.|TRBJ1-4
CASNPDRVYRTTNEKLFF
TGTGCCAGTAACCCCGACCGGGTGTATAGAACAACTAATGAAAAACTGTTTTTT
>TRBV4-1|.|.|TRBJ1-5
CASSQVADSGYQPQHF
TGCGCCAGCAGCCAAGTTGCTGACAGCGGGTATCAGCCCCAGCATTTT
>TRBV6-1|few|.|TRBJ1-5
CASSELRGVGQPQHF
TGTGCCAGCAGTGAACTACGGGGAGTAGGTCAGCCCCAGCATTTT
>TRBV4-3|.|TRBD2|TRBJ2-2
CASSRSGGSNTGELFF
TGCGCCAGCAGCCGAAGCGGGGGTTCGAACACCGGGGAGCTGTTTTTT
>TRBV5-1|.|.|TRBJ1-1
CASSLAQALHTEAFF
TGCGCCAGCAGCTTGGCGCAGGCCCTCCACACTGAAGCTTTCTTT
>TRBV7-3|.|.|TRBJ2-2
CASSGTDTGELFF
TGTGCCAGCAGCGGCACAGACACCGGGGAGCTGTTTTTT
>TRBV11-2|.|TRBD1|TRBJ2-7
CASSGQGALDEQYF
TGTGCCAGCAGCGGACAGGGCGCCCTAGACGAGCAGTACTTC
>TRBV5-1|.|TRBD2|TRBJ2-1
CASSLEGTSGSGEQFF
TGCGCCAGCAGCTTGGAGGGGACTAGCGGGAGTGGTGAGCAGTTCTTC
>TRBV19|.|.|TRBJ2-7
CASSGTDSYEQYF
TGTGCCAGTAGTGGGACTGATTCCTACGAGCAGTACTTC
>TRBV10-3|.|.|TRBJ1-1
CAISESAEGAFF
TGTGCCATCAGTGAGTCGGCAGAGGGAGCTTTCTTT
>TRBV6-4|few|.|TRBJ2-2
CASSDSPGTGELFF
TGTGCCAGCAGTGACAGCCCGGGGACCGGGGAGCTGTTTTTT
>TRBV5-6|.|TRBD1|TRBJ2-1
CASSLVRGSYNEQFF
TGTGCCAGCAGCTTGGTCAGGGGGAGTTACAATGAGCAGTTCTTC
>TRBV7-9|few|TRBD2|TRBJ2-7
CASSLWSGRNRDYEQYF
TGTGCCAGCAGCTTATGGAGCGGGAGGAATCGGGACTACGAGCAGTACTTC
>TRBV18|.|.|TRBJ2-7
CASRNGSSYEQYF
TGTGCCAGTCGTAACGGGAGCTCCTACGAGCAGTACTTC
>TRBV11-2|.|.|TRBJ1-1
CASSLAGIEAFF
TGTGCCAGCAGCTTAGCAGGGATTGAAGCTTTCTTT
>TRBV19|.|TRBD2|TRBJ2-7
CASSIVAGFYEQYF
TGTGCCAGTAGTATAGTAGCGGGTTTCTACGAGCAGTACTTC
>TRBV27|once|.|TRBJ2-7
CASSEQFAGKPTSYEQYF
TGTGCCAGCAGTGAGCAATTCGCAGGGAAGCCCACTTCCTACGAGCAGTACTTC
>TRBV5-6|.|.|TRBJ2-7
CASSLDRAYEQYF
TGTGCCAGCAGCTTGGACAGGGCCTACGAGCAGTACTTC
>TRBV5-4|.|TRBD2|TRBJ2-1
CASSLGLAGNSYNEQFF
TGTGCCAGCAGCTTGGGGCTAGCGGGTAACTCCTACAATGAGCAGTTCTTC
>TRBV6-1|few|.|TRBJ2-3
CASSEWLTSSTDTQYF
TGTGCCAGCAGTGAATGGCTAACGTCTAGCACAGATACGCAGTATTTT
>TRBV5-6|.|TRBD2|TRBJ2-1
CASSLAGTSGRANLFF
TGTGCCAGCAGCTTGGCCGGGACTAGCGGGAGGGCCAATCTGTTCTTC
>TRBV7-9|medium-sized|.|TRBJ1-4
CASSLEVATNEKLFF
TGTGCCAGCAGCTTAGAGGTTGCAACTAATGAAAAACTGTTTTTT